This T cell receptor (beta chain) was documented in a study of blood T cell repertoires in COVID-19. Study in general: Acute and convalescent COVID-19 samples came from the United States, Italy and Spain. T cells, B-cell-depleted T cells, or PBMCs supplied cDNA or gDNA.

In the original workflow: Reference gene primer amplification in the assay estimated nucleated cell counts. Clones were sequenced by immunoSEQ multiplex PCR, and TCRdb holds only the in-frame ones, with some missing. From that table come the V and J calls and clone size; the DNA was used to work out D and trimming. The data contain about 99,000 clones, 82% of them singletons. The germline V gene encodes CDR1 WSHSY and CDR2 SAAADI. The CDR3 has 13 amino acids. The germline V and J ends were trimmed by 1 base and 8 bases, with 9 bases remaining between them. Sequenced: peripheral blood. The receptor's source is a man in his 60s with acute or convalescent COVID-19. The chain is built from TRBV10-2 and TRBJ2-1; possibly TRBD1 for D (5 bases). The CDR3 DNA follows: TGCGCCAGCAGTGAGTATGGGGCTCATGAGCAGTTCTTC. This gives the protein CASSEYGAHEQFF.